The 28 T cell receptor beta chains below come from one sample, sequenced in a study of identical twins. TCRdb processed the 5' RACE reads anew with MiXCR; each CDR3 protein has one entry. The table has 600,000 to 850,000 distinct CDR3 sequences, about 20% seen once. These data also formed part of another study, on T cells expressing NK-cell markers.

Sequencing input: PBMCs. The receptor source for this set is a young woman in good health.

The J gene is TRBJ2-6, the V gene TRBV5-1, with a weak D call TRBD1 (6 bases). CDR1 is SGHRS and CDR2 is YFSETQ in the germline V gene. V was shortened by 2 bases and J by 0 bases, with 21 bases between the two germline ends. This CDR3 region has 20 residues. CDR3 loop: CASSFPKGPDSNSGANVLTF. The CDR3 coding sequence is TGCGCCAGCAGCTTCCCGAAAGGCCCGGACAGTAACTCTGGGGCCAACGTCCTGACTTTC.

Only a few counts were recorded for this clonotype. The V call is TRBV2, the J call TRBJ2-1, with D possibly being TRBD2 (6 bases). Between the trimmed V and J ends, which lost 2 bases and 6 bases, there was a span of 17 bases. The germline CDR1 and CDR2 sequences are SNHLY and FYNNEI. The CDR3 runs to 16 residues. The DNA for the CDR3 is TGTGCCAGCAGTGAAACGGAGGGACTCTCGGTCAATGAGCAGTTCTTC. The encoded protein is CASSETEGLSVNEQFF.

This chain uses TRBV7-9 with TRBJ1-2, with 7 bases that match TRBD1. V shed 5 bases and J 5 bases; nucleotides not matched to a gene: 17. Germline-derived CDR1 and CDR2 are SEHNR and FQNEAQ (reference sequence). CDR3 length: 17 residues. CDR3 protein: CASSSNRDREREYGYTF. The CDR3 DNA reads TGTGCCAGCAGCAGTAACCGGGACAGAGAACGCGAATATGGCTACACCTTC.

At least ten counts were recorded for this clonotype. The CDR3 region is CASSSRWQTQYF. Here the CDR3 DNA reads TGTGCCAGCAGCTCCCGTTGGCAGACCCAGTACTTC. The chain has TRBV5-6 and TRBJ2-5; D not resolved. V lost 3 bases, J lost 6 bases, and 9 bases lay in between. Germline lookup yields CDR1 SGHDT and CDR2 YYEEEE. This CDR3 comprises 12 residues.

The CDR3: CSQQGETQNIQYF. CDR3 coding DNA: TGCAGTCAACAGGGTGAGACACAAAACATTCAGTACTTC. This sequence joins TRBV20-1 and TRBJ2-4; TRBD1 might be the D (6 bases). V was clipped by 8 bases and J by 5 bases, with 16 bases between them. The CDR3 length is 13 residues. Germline V gives CDR1 DFQATT, CDR2 SNEGSKA (reference sequence).

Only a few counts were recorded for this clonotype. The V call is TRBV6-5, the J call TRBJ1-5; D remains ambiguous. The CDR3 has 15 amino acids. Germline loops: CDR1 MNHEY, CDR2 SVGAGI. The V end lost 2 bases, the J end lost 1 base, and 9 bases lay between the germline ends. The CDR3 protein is CASSYGSGSNQPQHF. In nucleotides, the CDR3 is TGTGCCAGCAGTTACGGCAGTGGGAGCAATCAGCCCCAGCATTTT.

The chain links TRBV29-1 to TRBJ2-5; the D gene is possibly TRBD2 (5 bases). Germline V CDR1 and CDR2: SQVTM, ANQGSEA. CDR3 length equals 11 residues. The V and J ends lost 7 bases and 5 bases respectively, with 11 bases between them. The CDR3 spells CSALRGETQYF. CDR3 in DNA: TGCAGCGCCCTACGGGGTGAGACCCAGTACTTC.

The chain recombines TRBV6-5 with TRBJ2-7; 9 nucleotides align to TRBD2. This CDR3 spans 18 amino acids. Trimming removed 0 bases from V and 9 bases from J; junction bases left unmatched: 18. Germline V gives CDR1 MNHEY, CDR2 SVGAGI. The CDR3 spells CASSYSPLLGGRAQRQYF. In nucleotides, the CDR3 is TGTGCCAGCAGTTACTCCCCCTTACTTGGCGGGAGGGCTCAGAGGCAGTACTTC.

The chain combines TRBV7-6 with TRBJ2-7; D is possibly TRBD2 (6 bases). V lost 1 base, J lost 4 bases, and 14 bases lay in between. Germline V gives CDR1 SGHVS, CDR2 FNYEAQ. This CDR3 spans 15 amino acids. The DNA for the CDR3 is TGTGCCAGCAGCTTAGGTTCCGGGAGTTGGTACGAGCAGTACTTC. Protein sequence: CASSLGSGSWYEQYF.

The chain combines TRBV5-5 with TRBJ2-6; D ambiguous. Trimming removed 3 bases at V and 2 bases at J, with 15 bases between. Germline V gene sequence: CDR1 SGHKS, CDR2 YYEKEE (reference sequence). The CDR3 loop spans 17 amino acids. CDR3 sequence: CASSWGILVTGANVLTF. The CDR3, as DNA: TGTGCCAGCAGCTGGGGAATCTTAGTTACTGGGGCCAACGTCCTGACTTTC.

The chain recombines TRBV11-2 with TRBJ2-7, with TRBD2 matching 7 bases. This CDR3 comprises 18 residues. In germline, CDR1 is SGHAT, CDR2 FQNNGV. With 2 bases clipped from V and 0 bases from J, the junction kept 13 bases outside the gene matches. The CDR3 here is CASSLSSKLARSSYEQYF. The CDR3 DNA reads TGTGCCAGCAGCTTATCCTCGAAACTAGCGAGGAGCTCCTACGAGCAGTACTTC. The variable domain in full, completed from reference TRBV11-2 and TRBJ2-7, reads EAGVAQSPRYKIIEKRQSVAFWCNPISGHATLYWYQQILGQGPKLLIQFQNNGVVDDSQLPKDRFSAERLKGVDSTLKIQPAKLEDSAVYLCASSLSSKLARSSYEQYFGPGTRLTVT.

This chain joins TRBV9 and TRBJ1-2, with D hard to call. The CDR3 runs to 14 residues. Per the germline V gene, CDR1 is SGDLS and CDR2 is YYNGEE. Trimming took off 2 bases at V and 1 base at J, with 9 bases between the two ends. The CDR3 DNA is TGTGCCAGCAGCGTCAACACATATAACTATGGCTACACCTTC. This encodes CASSVNTYNYGYTF.

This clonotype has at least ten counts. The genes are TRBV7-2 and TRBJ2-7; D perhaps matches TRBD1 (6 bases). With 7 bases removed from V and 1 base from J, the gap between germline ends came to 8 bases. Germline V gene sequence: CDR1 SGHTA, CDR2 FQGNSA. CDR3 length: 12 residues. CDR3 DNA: TGTGCCAGCACCACAGGGTCCTACGAGCAGTACTTC. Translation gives CASTTGSYEQYF. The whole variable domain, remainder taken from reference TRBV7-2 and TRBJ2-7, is GAGVSQSPSNKVTEKGKDVELRCDPISGHTALYWYRQSLGQGLEFLIYFQGNSAPDKSGLPSDRFSAERTGGSVSTLTIQRTQQEDSAVYLCASTTGSYEQYFGPGTRLTVT.

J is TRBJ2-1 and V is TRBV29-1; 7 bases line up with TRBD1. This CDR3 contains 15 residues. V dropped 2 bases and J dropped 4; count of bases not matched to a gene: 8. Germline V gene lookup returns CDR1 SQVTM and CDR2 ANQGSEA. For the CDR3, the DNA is TGCAGCGTTGAACCTTCGACAGGGACATACAATGAGCAGTTCTTC. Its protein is CSVEPSTGTYNEQFF.

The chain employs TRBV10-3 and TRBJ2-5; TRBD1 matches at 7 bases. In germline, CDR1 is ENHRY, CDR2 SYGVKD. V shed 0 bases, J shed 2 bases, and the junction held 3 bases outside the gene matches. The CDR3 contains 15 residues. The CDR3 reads CAISESGTAQETQYF. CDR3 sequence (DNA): TGTGCCATCAGTGAGTCCGGGACAGCGCAAGAGACCCAGTACTTC.

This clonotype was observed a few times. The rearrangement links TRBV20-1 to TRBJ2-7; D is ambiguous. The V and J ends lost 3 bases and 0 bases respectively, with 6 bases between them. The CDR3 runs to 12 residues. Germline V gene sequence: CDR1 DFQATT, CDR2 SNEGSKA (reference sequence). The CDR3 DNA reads TGCAGTGCTAGCCTGAGCTCCTACGAGCAGTACTTC. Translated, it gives CSASLSSYEQYF.

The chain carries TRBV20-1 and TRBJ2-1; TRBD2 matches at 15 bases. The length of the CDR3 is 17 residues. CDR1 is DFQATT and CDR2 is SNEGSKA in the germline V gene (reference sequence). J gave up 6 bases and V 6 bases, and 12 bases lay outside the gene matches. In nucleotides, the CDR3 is TGCAGTGCCCCAGACGGACTAGCGGGAGGGTGGGGCAATGAGCAGTTCTTC. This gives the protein CSAPDGLAGGWGNEQFF.

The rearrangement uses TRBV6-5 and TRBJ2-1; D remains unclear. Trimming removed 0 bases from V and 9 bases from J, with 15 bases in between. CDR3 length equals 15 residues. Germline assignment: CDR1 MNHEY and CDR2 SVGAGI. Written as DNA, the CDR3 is TGTGCCAGCAGTTACTCGACGGCGCATCCCGGTGAGCAGTTCTTC. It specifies CASSYSTAHPGEQFF.

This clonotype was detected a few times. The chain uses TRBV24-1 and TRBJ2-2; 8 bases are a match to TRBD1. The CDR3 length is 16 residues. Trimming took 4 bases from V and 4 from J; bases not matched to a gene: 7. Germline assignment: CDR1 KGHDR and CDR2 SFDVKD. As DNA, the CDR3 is TGTGCCACCAGTGAGTTTGGACAGGGCGGCACCGGGGAGCTGTTTTTT. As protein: CATSEFGQGGTGELFF.

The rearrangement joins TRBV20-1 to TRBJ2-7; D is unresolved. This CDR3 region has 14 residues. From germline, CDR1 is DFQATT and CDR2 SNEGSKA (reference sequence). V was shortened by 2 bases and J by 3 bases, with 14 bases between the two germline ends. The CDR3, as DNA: TGCAGTGCTAGATCGACCTCCCATCGCTACGAGCAGTACTTC. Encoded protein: CSARSTSHRYEQYF.

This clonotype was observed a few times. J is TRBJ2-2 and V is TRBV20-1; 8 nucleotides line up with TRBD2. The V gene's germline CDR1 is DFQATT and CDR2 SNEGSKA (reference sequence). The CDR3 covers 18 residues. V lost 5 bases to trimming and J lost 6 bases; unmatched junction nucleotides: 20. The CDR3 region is CSAPPGGRLNSNPGELFF. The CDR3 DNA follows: TGCAGTGCTCCGCCGGGGGGGCGGCTGAATAGTAATCCCGGGGAGCTGTTTTTT.

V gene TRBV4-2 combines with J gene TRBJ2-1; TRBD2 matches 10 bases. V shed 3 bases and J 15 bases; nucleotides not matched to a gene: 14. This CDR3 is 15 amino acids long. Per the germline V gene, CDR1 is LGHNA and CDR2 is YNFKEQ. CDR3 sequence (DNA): TGTGCCAGCAGCCAGATGAGGCAGCGGGGGGGGTCTATGTTCTTC. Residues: CASSQMRQRGGSMFF.

CDR3 nucleotide sequence: TGCGCCAGCAGCCAAGATCCGCGGGAGGGCCTCGGGACCCAGTACTTC. Translating it yields CASSQDPREGLGTQYF. The chain employs TRBV4-3 and TRBJ2-5; TRBD2 agrees at 9 bases. After removal of 0 bases from V and 7 bases from J, the junction contained 9 bases not matched to a gene. CDR1 is LGHNA, CDR2 YSLEER, per germline. This CDR3 region has 16 residues.

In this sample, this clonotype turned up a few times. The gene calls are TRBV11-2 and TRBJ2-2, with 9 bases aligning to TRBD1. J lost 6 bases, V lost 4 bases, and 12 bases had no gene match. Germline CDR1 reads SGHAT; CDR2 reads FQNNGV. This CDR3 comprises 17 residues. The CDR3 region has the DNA TGTGCCAGCAGCTACCAGCCCGGGACAGGGCCCTCCGGGGAGCTGTTTTTT. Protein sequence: CASSYQPGTGPSGELFF.

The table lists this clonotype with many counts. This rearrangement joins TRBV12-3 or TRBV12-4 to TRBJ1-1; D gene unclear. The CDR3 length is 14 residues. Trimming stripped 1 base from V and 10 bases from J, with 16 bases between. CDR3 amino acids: CASSLGVGSYRAFF. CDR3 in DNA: TGTGCCAGCAGTTTAGGTGTGGGCAGTTATAGAGCTTTCTTT.

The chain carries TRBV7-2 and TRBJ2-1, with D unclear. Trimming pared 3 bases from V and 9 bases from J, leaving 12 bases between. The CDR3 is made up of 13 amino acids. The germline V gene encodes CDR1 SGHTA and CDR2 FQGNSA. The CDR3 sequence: CASSLGQVGEQFF. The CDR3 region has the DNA TGTGCCAGCAGCTTGGGCCAGGTCGGTGAGCAGTTCTTC.

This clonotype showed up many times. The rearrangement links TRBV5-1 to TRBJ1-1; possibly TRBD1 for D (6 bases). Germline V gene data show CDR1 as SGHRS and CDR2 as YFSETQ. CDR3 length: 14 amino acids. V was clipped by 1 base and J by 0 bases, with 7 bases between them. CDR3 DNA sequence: TGCGCCAGCAGCTTGACAGGGCTGAACACTGAAGCTTTCTTT. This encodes CASSLTGLNTEAFF.

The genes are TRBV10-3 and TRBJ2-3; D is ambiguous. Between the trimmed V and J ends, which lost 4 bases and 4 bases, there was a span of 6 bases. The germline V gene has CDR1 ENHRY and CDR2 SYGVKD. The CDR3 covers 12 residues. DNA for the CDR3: TGTGCCATCAGTGCTGATGCAGATACGCAGTATTTT. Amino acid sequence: CAISADADTQYF.